These 15 T cell receptor beta chains came from one sample sequenced in a study of CD8 T cell repertoires and HIV-1 epitope variants. The table came from immunoSEQ multiplex PCR; TCRdb's copy has only in-frame clones and leaves some out. This table has several thousand clones, about 70% appearing once. For these receptors, no antigen is known. Sequenced material: cultured CD8+ T cells derived from PBMCs. The source is a male donor with HIV.

This rearrangement joins TRBV5-8 to TRBJ2-3, with D possibly matching TRBD2 (6 bases). This CDR3 has 14 amino acids. Looked up from germline, CDR1 is SGHTS and CDR2 is YDEGEE. V gave up 4 bases and J gave up 4 bases, with 13 bases separating them. The CDR3 protein is CASSAAGGSDTQYF. The DNA of the CDR3 is TGTGCCAGCAGCGCGGCCGGGGGATCAGATACGCAGTATTTT.

A single count supports this clone. V is TRBV7-6 and J is TRBJ2-7, with a tentative D call TRBD1 (5 bases). Trimming removed 4 bases at V and 5 bases at J, with 12 bases between. The CDR3 loop spans 13 amino acids. The germline gives CDR1 SGHVS, CDR2 FNYEAQ. Here the CDR3 DNA reads TGTGCCAGCAGCTCGACAGTTATCGACGAGCAGTACTTC. Protein: CASSSTVIDEQYF.

A few counts support this clone. The genes are TRBV2 and TRBJ2-1, with TRBD1 matching 8 bases. The V gene's germline CDR1 is SNHLY and CDR2 FYNNEI. The CDR3 is 17 residues long. Trimming cost V 6 bases and J 2 bases; bases outside gene matches: 12. Here the CDR3 reads CASSSIGQGATYNEQFF. CDR3 DNA sequence: TGTGCCAGCAGCTCCATCGGGCAGGGGGCCACCTACAATGAGCAGTTCTTC.

The V gene is TRBV5-6, the J gene TRBJ2-7, with D possibly matching TRBD2 (6 bases). Trimming left V 0 bases short and J 5 bases short, with 12 bases between. The CDR3 covers 14 residues. Germline values: CDR1 SGHDT, CDR2 YYEEEE. CDR3 in DNA: TGTGCCAGCAGCTTGGCGGGAGTCGGCCACGAGCAGTACTTC. Protein product: CASSLAGVGHEQYF.

The genes are TRBV10-3 and TRBJ2-7; 7 bases line up with TRBD1. CDR1 and CDR2 (germline): ENHRY, SYGVKD. CDR3 size: 17 residues. Germline trimming cut 5 bases from V and 2 bases from J; bases unmatched to any gene: 15. The CDR3, as DNA: TGTGCCATCAGTCCCGCGCGGACAGGCAGACCTACCTACGAGCAGTACTTC. Its translation: CAISPARTGRPTYEQYF.

The V and J genes are TRBV18 and TRBJ2-5; no clear D. CDR1 and CDR2 (germline): KGHSH, LQKENI. The ends were cut back, 0 bases at V and 0 bases at J, with 17 bases in the middle. The CDR3 loop spans 18 amino acids. The CDR3 DNA is TGTGCCAGCTCACCACCGCAGGCAGGACCGCTTTACCAAGAGACCCAGTACTTC. It codes for CASSPPQAGPLYQETQYF.

The rearrangement joins TRBV7-9 to TRBJ2-7; D call uncertain. This CDR3 has 14 residues. CDR1 is SEHNR and CDR2 is FQNEAQ in the germline V gene (reference sequence). V was shortened by 0 bases and J by 5 bases, with 11 bases between the two germline ends. For the CDR3, the DNA is TGTGCCAGCAGCTTAGCTAATCCCTTCGACGAGCAGTACTTC. This gives the protein CASSLANPFDEQYF. The full variable domain, completed using reference TRBV7-9 and TRBJ2-7, is DTGVSQNPRHKITKRGQNVTFRCDPISEHNRLYWYRQTLGQGPEFLTYFQNEAQLEKSRLLSDRFSAERPKGSFSTLEIQRTEQGDSAMYLCASSLANPFDEQYFGPGTRLTVT.

Comments on this clone: A read error is the likely source, as a far larger clone sits one nucleotide away. The chain carries TRBV11-2 and TRBJ2-7; D might be TRBD2 (6 bases). The CDR3 extends over 19 amino acids. CDR1 is SGHAT and CDR2 is FQNNGV in the germline V gene. Trimming cost V 5 bases and J 0 bases, with 26 bases left between them. CDR3 residues: CASSQEPGAGALSSYEQYF. The DNA for the CDR3 is TGTGCCAGCAGCCAAGAGCCGGGAGCGGGCGCCCTGAGCTCCTACGAGCAGTACTTC.

This clone was recorded a few times. The chain couples TRBV7-9 to TRBJ1-1; 10 nucleotides agree with TRBD1. V lost 5 bases to trimming and J lost 7 bases; unmatched junction nucleotides: 10. This CDR3 spans 15 amino acids. The germline V gene encodes CDR1 SEHNR and CDR2 FQNEAQ (reference sequence). The CDR3 region is CASSQSTGGGYEAFF. The CDR3 DNA reads TGTGCCAGCAGCCAATCGACAGGGGGCGGCTATGAAGCTTTCTTT.

This sequence joins TRBV4-1 and TRBJ2-2; TRBD2 aligns across 7 bases. Germline values: CDR1 MGHRA, CDR2 YSYEKL. The V gene end was trimmed by 2 bases and the J gene end by 6 bases; junction bases not matched to a gene: 3. The CDR3 contains 14 residues. The CDR3 sequence is CASSQSRGAGELFF. The CDR3 DNA is TGCGCCAGCAGCCAATCTCGGGGGGCCGGGGAGCTGTTTTTT.

This chain joins TRBV28 and TRBJ1-1, with 9 positions matching TRBD1. CDR1 and CDR2 (germline): MDHEN, SYDVKM. CDR3 length: 17 residues. V was pared by 0 bases and J by 5 bases, with 10 bases of the junction left unmatched. CDR3 loop: CASSLWGGQGERTEAFF. The CDR3 DNA reads as TGTGCCAGCAGTTTATGGGGGGGACAGGGCGAGAGAACTGAAGCTTTCTTT.

The V and J genes are TRBV15 and TRBJ2-1, with 8 bases matching TRBD2. The V gene end was trimmed by 0 bases and the J gene end by 0 bases; junction bases not matched to a gene: 10. Germline V gene data show CDR1 as LNHNV and CDR2 as YYDKDF (reference sequence). The CDR3 extends over 19 amino acids. The chain's CDR3 is CATSRDQRASGRSYNEQFF. The CDR3 DNA follows: TGTGCCACCAGCAGAGATCAAAGGGCTAGCGGGCGCTCCTACAATGAGCAGTTCTTC.

For the CDR3, the DNA is TGTGCCAGCAGCCGACGGTTGGGTAATAATGAAAAACTGTTTTTT. Its translation is CASSRRLGNNEKLFF. The V call is TRBV28, the J call TRBJ1-4; no reliable D call. This CDR3 has 15 residues. Deletions cut 6 bases from V and 4 bases from J, with 15 bases between. Germline-derived CDR1 and CDR2 are MDHEN and SYDVKM. Drawing the rest from reference TRBV28 and TRBJ1-4, the complete variable domain is DVKVTQSSRYLVKRTGEKVFLECVQDMDHENMFWYRQDPGLGLRLIYFSYDVKMKEKGDIPEGYSVSREKKERFSLILESASTNQTSMYLCASSRRLGNNEKLFFGSGTQLSVL.

The chain links TRBV11-2 to TRBJ2-1; 9 bases match TRBD2. Trimming cost V 4 bases and J 7 bases; bases outside gene matches: 5. The CDR3 has 14 residues. Germline CDR1 and CDR2: SGHAT and FQNNGV. As DNA, the CDR3 is TGTGCCAGCAGCTCAATTCTAGCGGGAAATGAGCAGTTCTTC. Protein: CASSSILAGNEQFF.

The CDR3 DNA follows: TGTGCCAGCAGCTTAAGACAGGCATACGAGCAGTACTTC. It codes for CASSLRQAYEQYF. The genes are TRBV5-6 and TRBJ2-7; tentative D call: TRBD1 (6 bases). Looked up from germline, CDR1 is SGHDT and CDR2 is YYEEEE. CDR3 length equals 13 residues. The V gene lost 2 bases and the J gene lost 4 bases, with 10 bases spanning the gap.